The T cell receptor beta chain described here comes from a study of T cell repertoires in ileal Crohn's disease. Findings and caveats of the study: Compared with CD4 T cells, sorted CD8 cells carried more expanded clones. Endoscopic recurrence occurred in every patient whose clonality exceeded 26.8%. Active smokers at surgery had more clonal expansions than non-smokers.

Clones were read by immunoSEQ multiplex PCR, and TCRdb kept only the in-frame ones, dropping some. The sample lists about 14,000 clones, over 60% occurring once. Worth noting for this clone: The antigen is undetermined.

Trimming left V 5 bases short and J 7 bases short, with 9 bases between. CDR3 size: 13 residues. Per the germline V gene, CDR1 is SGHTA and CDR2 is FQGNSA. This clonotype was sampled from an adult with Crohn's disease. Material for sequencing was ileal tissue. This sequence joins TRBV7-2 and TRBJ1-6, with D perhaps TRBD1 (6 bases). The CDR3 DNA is TGTGCCAGCAGCCCGGACAGAAATTCACCCCTCCACTTT. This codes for CASSPDRNSPLHF.